This paragraph covers one T cell receptor (beta chain) sequence. This specimen belongs to a study of control samples from healthy donors and cancer patients. The ends lost 3 bases at V and 1 base at J; junction bases unmatched: 4. The CDR3 loop spans 16 amino acids. In germline, CDR1 is LNHDA, CDR2 SQIVND (reference sequence). The table came from immunoSEQ multiplex PCR; TCRdb's copy has only in-frame clones and leaves some out. The table lists roughly 99,000 clones, roughly four fifths of them singletons. V gene TRBV19 combines with J gene TRBJ2-4, with 9 positions matching TRBD1. The sequenced sample was blood. This clonotype originated in a man aged 55 to 70 in good health. The CDR3 sequence is CASSITGGKAKNIQYF. CDR3 DNA: TGTGCCAGTAGTATCACAGGGGGCAAGGCCAAAAACATTCAGTACTTC. The full variable domain, rest sourced from reference TRBV19 and TRBJ2-4, is DGGITQSPKYLFRKEGQNVTLSCEQNLNHDAMYWYRQDPGQGLRLIYYSQIVNDFQKGDIAEGYSVSREKKESFPLTVTSAQKNPTAFYLCASSITGGKAKNIQYFGAGTRLSVL.